This paragraph covers one T cell receptor (beta chain) sequence. The table lists this clonotype with a few counts. Its antigen has not been determined. Per-nucleotide qualities are absent, and no much larger clonotype sits a single base away. TCRdb names Illumina NovaSeq 6000 as the instrument used. TCRalpha and TCRbeta cDNA libraries were built by 5'RACE with constant-segment primers, adding sample barcodes and unique molecular identifiers. RNA was extracted from every sample with Trizol reagent. Library amplification was performed in two PCR steps, and a second sample barcode and Illumina TruSeq adapters were introduced in the second step. The libraries were sequenced on an Illumina NovaSeq using 2 x 150 bp paired-end reads. The study's own analysis went as follows. Demultiplexing of reads and collapsing into UMI-guided consensus sequences were performed with migec v1.2.7. Using mixcr v2.1.11, the UMI consensuses were aligned to TRA and TRB V and J templates and assembled into clonotypes. A clonotype was counted as expanded or contracted only if both edgeR and NoisET called the change significant, with noise models trained on biological replicates. edgeR calls used a false discovery rate-adjusted p below 0.01 and a log2 fold-change threshold of 1. As an exploratory analysis of dynamics, max-normalized trajectories of the 1000 most abundant clonotypes were examined by PCA with hierarchical clustering. The CD4 or CD8 phenotype of responding clones was assigned using the separately sequenced CD4+ and CD8+ repertoires. TCRdb's own reprocessing of the public reads used fastp at Q25 and MiXCR and kept productive beta chains. CDR3 protein duplicates are merged, each entry listing the most common genes and DNA. TCRdb, rather than the study authors, made the V and J calls. The sample includes roughly 190,000 distinct CDR3 sequences, with over 9.5% observed a single time. Jointly, the top ten make up approximately 3% of the sample.

Ficoll-Paque density gradient centrifugation was used to isolate PBMCs. The record originates from a study of T-cell memory formation after mild COVID-19 (dated by TCRdb to about 2021). Context from the whole study: TCR sequence clusters from the two donors were found to be largely donor specific. In two donors, T-cell clones that expanded and contracted after mild COVID-19 were tracked by sequencing TCRalpha and TCRbeta repertoires over time. The cohort was made up of two young adult volunteers, one female and one male, who were previously healthy. Study-wide findings and limitations: Some responding clones were found in pre-infection memory, which suggests that pre-existing cross-reactive memory T cells took part in the SARS-CoV-2 response. Contracting CD4+ clones appeared mostly in the CM and EM memory subsets, whereas CD8+ clones were enriched in EMRA. Whether the second-wave clones peaking on day 37 were SARS-CoV-2 specific was not confirmed. Clones contracting from day 15 to 85 had balanced CD4/CD8 phenotypes, while a second wave expanding from day 15 to 37 was biased towards CD4+. The study covered only two mild cases, and larger cohorts including severe cases with pre-infection samples were considered necessary.

The junction shows trimming of 6 bases on V and 7 bases on J, plus 10 bases between the germline ends. CDR1 and CDR2, looked up from the germline V gene (reference sequence), are DFQATT and SNEGSKA. CDR3 length: 11 amino acids, cysteine to phenylalanine. Here the CDR3 DNA is all that survives: 33 bases in frame from base 1. The TCR comes from a man aged 18 to 30 who had mild COVID-19 (a few samples of this study predate the infection). The sample titles of this study are shuffled in the database, so cell type and time point are left out; the donor was told from shared clones. The specimen sequenced was PBMCs or a T cell subset sorted from them (not recorded which). Recombination connected TRBV20-1 to TRBJ2-1; no D gene call is confident. The CDR3 in this case is CSARIINEQFF. Read as DNA, the sequence is TGCAGTGCACGAATTATAAATGAGCAGTTCTTC.